A single sample gave rise to the 7 T cell receptor beta chains below, sequenced in a study of shared clonotypes between healthy human individuals. Here immunoSEQ multiplex PCR was the method, and the copy in TCRdb shows in-frame clones only, minus some. This sample yields millions of clones, of which just over 90% are seen a single time; about 0.13% belongs to the top ten. Source material: naive CD4+ T cells sorted from blood. As to subset: CD45RA+ positively selected. The receptors stem from a young man in good health.

The rearrangement links TRBV5-1 to TRBJ1-2, with no clear D. Germline V gene data show CDR1 as SGHRS and CDR2 as YFSETQ. Deletions cut 3 bases from V and 2 bases from J, with 11 bases between. This CDR3 comprises 14 residues. CDR3: CASSSQEGNYGYTF. CDR3 bases: TGCGCCAGCAGCTCCCAGGAGGGAAACTATGGCTACACCTTC.

V is TRBV6-6 and J is TRBJ2-5, with D possibly being TRBD1 (6 bases). The length of the CDR3 is 11 residues. Per germline, CDR1 MNHNY and CDR2 SVGAGI (reference sequence). V was pared by 6 bases and J by 5 bases, with 7 bases between. The DNA of the CDR3 is TGTGCCAGCAGGCAGGGGGAGACCCAGTACTTC. Its protein is CASRQGETQYF.

The chain carries TRBV19 and TRBJ2-3; D is possibly TRBD1 (6 bases). The CDR3 totals 16 residues. Germline assignment: CDR1 LNHDA and CDR2 SQIVND (reference sequence). V was clipped by 4 bases and J by 0 bases, with 14 bases between them. CDR3 DNA: TGTGCCAGTAGTAACCGGCAGGGGTATAGCACAGATACGCAGTATTTT. It yields the protein CASSNRQGYSTDTQYF.

The chain employs TRBV9 and TRBJ1-1; D is unclear. The length of the CDR3 is 13 residues. Per the germline V gene, CDR1 is SGDLS and CDR2 is YYNGEE. V dropped 1 base and J dropped 5 bases, with 9 bases sitting between them. The CDR3 sequence: CASSVRRETEAFF. CDR3 bases: TGTGCCAGCAGCGTACGGAGGGAAACTGAAGCTTTCTTT. Variable domain in full (rest from reference TRBV9 and TRBJ1-1): DSGVTQTPKHLITATGQRVTLRCSPRSGDLSVYWYQQSLDQGLQFLIQYYNGEERAKGNILERFSAQQFPDLHSELNLSSLELGDSALYFCASSVRRETEAFFGQGTRLTVV.

The chain is built from TRBV18 and TRBJ1-6; the D is unclear. This CDR3 contains 13 residues. Germline V gene data show CDR1 as KGHSH and CDR2 as LQKENI. V lost 0 bases, J lost 7 bases, and 4 bases lay in between. The CDR3 DNA reads TGTGCCAGCTCACCACCGGAGAATTCACCCCTCCACTTT. It codes for CASSPPENSPLHF.

The chain links TRBV12-5 to TRBJ1-4; tentative D call: TRBD1 (6 bases). The CDR3 has 14 residues. V dropped 6 bases and J dropped 2 bases, with 10 bases sitting between them. Germline V lookup: CDR1 LGHNT, CDR2 FRNRAP. For the CDR3, the DNA is TGTGCTAGTGGACCAACAGGGACTAATGAAAAACTGTTTTTT. It encodes CASGPTGTNEKLFF. The complete variable domain, with remaining parts taken from reference TRBV12-5 and TRBJ1-4, reads DARVTQTPRHKVTEMGQEVTMRCQPILGHNTVFWYRQTMMQGLELLAYFRNRAPLDDSGMPKDRFSAEMPDATLATLKIQPSEPRDSAVYFCASGPTGTNEKLFFGSGTQLSVL.

The J gene is TRBJ2-5, the V gene TRBV5-6; D is perhaps TRBD1 (6 bases). In germline, CDR1 is SGHDT, CDR2 YYEEEE. This CDR3 is built from 15 residues. V lost 4 bases and J lost 5, with 18 bases in between. CDR3 sequence (DNA): TGTGCCAGCAGCCCGGGGACCACAGGGTGGGAGACCCAGTACTTC. This gives the protein CASSPGTTGWETQYF.